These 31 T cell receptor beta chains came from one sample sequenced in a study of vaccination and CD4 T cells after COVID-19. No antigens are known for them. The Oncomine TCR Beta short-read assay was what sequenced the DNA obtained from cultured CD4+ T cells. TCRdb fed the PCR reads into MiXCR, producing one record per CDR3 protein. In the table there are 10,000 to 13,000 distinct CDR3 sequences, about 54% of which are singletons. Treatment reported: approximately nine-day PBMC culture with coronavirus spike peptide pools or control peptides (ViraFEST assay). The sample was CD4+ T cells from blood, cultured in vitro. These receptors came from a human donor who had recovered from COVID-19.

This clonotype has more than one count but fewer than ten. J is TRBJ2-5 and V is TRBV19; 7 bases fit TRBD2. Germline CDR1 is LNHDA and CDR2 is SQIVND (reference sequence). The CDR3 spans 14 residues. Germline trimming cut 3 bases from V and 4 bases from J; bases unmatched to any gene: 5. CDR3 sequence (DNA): TGTGCCAGTAGTATCGGCGGGAGTGTAGAGACCCAGTACTTC. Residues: CASSIGGSVETQYF.

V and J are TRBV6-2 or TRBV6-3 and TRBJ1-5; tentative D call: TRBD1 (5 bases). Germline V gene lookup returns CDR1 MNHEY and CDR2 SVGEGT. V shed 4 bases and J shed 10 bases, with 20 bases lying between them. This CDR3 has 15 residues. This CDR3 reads CASSSPYQGVKPQHF. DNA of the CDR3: TGTGCCAGCAGTTCACCTTACCAGGGAGTTAAACCCCAGCATTTT.

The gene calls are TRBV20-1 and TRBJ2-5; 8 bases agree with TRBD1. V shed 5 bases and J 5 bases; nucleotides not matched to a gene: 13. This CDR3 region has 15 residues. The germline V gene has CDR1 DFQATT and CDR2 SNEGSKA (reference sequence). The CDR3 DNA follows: TGCAGTGCTGGACAGGGAGATCGGTCGGCGGAGACCCAGTACTTC. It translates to CSAGQGDRSAETQYF.

The CDR3 coding sequence is TGTGCCAGCAGTACCTTCCAGAAGGGGAAGGCTGGGGCCAACGTCCTGACTTTC. It codes for CASSTFQKGKAGANVLTF. The chain couples TRBV7-9 to TRBJ2-6; D perhaps matches TRBD1 (5 bases). V was clipped by 6 bases and J by 2 bases, with 20 bases between them. The CDR3 spans 18 residues. Germline CDR1 SEHNR, CDR2 FQNEAQ (reference sequence).

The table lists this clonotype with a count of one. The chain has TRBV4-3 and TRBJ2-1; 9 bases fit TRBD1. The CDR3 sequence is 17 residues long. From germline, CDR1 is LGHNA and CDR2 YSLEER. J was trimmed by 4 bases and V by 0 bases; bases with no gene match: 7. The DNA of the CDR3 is TGCGCCAGCAGCCAAGATTCCGGGACAGGGATGTACAATGAGCAGTTCTTC. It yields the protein CASSQDSGTGMYNEQFF.

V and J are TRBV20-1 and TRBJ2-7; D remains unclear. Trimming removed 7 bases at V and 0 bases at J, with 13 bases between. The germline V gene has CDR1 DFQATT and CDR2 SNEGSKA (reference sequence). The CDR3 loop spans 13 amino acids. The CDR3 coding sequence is TGCAGTGTTAGTAGGGCACCCTCCTACGAGCAGTACTTC. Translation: CSVSRAPSYEQYF.

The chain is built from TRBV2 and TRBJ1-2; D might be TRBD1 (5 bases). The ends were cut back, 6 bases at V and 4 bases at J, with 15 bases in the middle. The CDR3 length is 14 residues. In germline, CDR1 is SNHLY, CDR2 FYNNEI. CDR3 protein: CASSQRDLLYGYTF. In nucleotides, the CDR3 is TGTGCCAGCAGCCAAAGGGACCTACTCTATGGCTACACCTTC.

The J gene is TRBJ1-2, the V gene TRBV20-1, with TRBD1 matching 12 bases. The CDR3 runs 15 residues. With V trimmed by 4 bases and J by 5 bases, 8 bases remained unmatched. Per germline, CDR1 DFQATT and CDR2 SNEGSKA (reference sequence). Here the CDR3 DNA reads TGCAGTGCTACGCCGGGACAGGGGGCGAATTATGGCTACACCTTC. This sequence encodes CSATPGQGANYGYTF.

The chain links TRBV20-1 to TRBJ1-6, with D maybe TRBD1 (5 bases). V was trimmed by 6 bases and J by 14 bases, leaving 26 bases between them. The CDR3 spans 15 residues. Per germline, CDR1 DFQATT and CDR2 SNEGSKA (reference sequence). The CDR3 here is CSARRVGQSFGSLHF. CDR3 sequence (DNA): TGCAGTGCCAGACGGGTTGGACAATCGTTTGGGTCCCTCCACTTT.

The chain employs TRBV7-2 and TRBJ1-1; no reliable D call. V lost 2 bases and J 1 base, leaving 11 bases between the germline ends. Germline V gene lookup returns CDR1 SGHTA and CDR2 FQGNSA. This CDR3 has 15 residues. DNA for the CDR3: TGTGCCAGCAGCTTATTCGTCAGAGGGAACACTGAAGCTTTCTTT. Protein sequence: CASSLFVRGNTEAFF.

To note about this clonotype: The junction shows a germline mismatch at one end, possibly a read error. DNA for the CDR3: TGTGCCAGCAGCTTCCTCATTCAAGAGACCCAGTGCTTC. Its translation: CASSFLIQETQCF. V usage is TRBV7-2 and J usage is TRBJ2-5; D is ambiguous. This CDR3 spans 13 amino acids. Germline V gene data show CDR1 as SGHTA and CDR2 as FQGNSA.

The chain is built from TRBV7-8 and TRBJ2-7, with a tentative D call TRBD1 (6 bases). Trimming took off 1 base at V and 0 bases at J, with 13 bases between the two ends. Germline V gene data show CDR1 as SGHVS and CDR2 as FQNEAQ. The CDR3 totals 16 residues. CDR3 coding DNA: TGTGCCAGCAGCTTAGGCTCAGGGGCCGGCTCCTACGAGCAGTACTTC. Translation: CASSLGSGAGSYEQYF.

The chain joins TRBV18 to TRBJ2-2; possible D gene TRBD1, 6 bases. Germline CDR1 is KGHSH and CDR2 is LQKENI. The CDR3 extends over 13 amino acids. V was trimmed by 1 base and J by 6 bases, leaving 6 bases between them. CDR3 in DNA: TGTGCCAGCTCACCACAGGGGGCCGGGGAGCTGTTTTTT. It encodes CASSPQGAGELFF.

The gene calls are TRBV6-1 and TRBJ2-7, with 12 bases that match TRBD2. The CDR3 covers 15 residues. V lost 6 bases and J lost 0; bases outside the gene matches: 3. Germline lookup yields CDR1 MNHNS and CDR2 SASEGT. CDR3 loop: CASRLTSGSSYEQYF. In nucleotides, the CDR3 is TGTGCCAGCAGATTGACTAGCGGGAGCTCCTACGAGCAGTACTTC.

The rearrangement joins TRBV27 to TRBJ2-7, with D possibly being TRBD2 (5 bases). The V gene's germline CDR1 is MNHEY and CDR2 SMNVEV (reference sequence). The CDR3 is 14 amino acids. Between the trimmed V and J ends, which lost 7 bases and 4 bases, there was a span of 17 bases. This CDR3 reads CASKASRRGYEQYF. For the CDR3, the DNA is TGTGCCAGCAAGGCGTCCAGACGGGGTTACGAGCAGTACTTC.

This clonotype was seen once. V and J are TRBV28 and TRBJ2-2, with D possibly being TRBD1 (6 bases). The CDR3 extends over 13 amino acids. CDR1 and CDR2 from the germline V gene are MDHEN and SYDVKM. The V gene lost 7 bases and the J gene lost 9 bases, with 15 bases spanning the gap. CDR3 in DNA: TGTGCCAGCACCGAGGAACAGGGATGGGAGCTGTTTTTT. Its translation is CASTEEQGWELFF.

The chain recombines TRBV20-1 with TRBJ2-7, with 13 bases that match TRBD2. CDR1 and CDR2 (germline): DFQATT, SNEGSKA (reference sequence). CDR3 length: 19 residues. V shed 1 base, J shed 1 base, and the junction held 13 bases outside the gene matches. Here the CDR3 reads CSARVRTSGSAGWSYEQYF. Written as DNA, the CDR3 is TGCAGTGCTAGAGTAAGGACTAGCGGGAGCGCTGGGTGGTCCTACGAGCAGTACTTC.

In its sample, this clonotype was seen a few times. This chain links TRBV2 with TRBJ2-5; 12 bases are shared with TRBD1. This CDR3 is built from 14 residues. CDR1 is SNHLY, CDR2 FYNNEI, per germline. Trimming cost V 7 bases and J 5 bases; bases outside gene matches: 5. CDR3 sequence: CASTGTGGAETQYF. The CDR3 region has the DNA TGTGCCAGCACCGGGACAGGGGGCGCGGAGACCCAGTACTTC. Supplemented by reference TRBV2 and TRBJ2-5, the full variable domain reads EPEVTQTPSHQVTQMGQEVILRCVPISNHLYFYWYRQILGQKVEFLVSFYNNEISEKSEIFDDQFSVERPDGSNFTLKIRSTKLEDSAMYFCASTGTGGAETQYFGPGTRLLVL.

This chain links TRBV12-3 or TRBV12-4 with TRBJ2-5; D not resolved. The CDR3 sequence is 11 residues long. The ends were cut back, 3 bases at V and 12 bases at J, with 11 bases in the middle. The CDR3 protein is CASSFKGREYF. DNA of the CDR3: TGTGCCAGCAGTTTCAAGGGAAGAGAGTACTTC.

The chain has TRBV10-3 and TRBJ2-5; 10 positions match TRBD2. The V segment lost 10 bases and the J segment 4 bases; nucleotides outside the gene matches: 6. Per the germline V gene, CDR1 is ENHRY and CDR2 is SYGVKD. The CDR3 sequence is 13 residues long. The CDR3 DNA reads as TGTGCCACCCTATTAGCGGGAGGAGAGACCCAGTACTTC. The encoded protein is CATLLAGGETQYF.

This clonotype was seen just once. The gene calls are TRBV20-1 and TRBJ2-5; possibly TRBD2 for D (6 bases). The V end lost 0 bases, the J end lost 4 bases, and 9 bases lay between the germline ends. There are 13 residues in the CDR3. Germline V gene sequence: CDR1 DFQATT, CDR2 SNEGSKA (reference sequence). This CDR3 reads CSARDSSGETQYF. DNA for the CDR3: TGCAGTGCTAGAGATAGTAGCGGAGAGACCCAGTACTTC.

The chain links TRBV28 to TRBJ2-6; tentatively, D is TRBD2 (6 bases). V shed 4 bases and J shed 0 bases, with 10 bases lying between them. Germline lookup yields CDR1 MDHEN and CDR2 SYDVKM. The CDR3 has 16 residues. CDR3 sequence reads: CASSSGESSGANVLTF. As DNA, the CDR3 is TGTGCCAGCAGTTCGGGAGAGAGCTCTGGGGCCAACGTCCTGACTTTC.

The CDR3 DNA is TGTGCCAGCAGTTACGACTTCCAAGAGACCCAGTACTTC. As protein: CASSYDFQETQYF. The chain carries TRBV6-2 or TRBV6-3 and TRBJ2-5; no definite D call. Germline values: CDR1 MNHEY, CDR2 SVGEGT. The V gene lost 2 bases and the J gene lost 1 base, with 5 bases spanning the gap. The CDR3 runs 13 residues.

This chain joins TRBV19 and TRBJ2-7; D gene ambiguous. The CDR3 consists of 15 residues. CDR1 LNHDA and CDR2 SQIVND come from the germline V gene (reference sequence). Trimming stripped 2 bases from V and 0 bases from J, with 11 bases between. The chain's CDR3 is CASSISSGPSYEQYF. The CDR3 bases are TGTGCCAGTAGTATAAGTTCTGGTCCCTCCTACGAGCAGTACTTC. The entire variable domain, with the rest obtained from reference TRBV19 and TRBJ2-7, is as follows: DGGITQSPKYLFRKEGQNVTLSCEQNLNHDAMYWYRQDPGQGLRLIYYSQIVNDFQKGDIAEGYSVSREKKESFPLTVTSAQKNPTAFYLCASSISSGPSYEQYFGPGTRLTVT.

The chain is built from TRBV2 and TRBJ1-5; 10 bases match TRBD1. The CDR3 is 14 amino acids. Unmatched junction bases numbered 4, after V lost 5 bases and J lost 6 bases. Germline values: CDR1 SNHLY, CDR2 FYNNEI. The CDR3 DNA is TGTGCCAGCAGTAGGACAGGGGGACGTCAGCCCCAGCATTTT. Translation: CASSRTGGRQPQHF. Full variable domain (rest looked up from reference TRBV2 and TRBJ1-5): EPEVTQTPSHQVTQMGQEVILRCVPISNHLYFYWYRQILGQKVEFLVSFYNNEISEKSEIFDDQFSVERPDGSNFTLKIRSTKLEDSAMYFCASSRTGGRQPQHFGDGTRLSIL.

The CDR3 spells CASSNRGNANYGYTF. The CDR3 DNA is TGTGCCAGTAGTAATAGAGGGAATGCAAACTATGGCTACACCTTC. The chain is built from TRBV19 and TRBJ1-2; D remains ambiguous. V lost 4 bases and J lost 2, with 14 bases in between. Germline CDR1 is LNHDA and CDR2 is SQIVND (reference sequence). CDR3 size: 15 residues.

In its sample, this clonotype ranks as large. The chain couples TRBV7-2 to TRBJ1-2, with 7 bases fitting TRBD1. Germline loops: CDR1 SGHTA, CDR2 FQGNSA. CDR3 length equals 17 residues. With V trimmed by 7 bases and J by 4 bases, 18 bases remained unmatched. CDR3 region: CASTADRQGVDGYGYTF. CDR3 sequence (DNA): TGTGCCAGCACCGCGGATCGACAGGGAGTGGACGGCTATGGCTACACCTTC. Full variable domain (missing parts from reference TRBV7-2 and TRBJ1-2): GAGVSQSPSNKVTEKGKDVELRCDPISGHTALYWYRQSLGQGLEFLIYFQGNSAPDKSGLPSDRFSAERTGGSVSTLTIQRTQQEDSAVYLCASTADRQGVDGYGYTFGSGTRLTVV.

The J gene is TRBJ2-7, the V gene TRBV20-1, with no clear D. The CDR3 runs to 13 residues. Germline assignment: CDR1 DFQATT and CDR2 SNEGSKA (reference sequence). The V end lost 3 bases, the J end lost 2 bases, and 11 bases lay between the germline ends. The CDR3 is CSASVGLTYEQYF. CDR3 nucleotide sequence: TGCAGTGCTAGCGTCGGTTTGACCTACGAGCAGTACTTC.

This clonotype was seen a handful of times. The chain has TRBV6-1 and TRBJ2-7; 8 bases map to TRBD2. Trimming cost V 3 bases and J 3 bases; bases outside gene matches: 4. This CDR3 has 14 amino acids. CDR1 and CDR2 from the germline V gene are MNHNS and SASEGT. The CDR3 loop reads CASSEYAGGYEQYF. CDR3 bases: TGTGCCAGCAGTGAGTATGCGGGAGGCTACGAGCAGTACTTC.

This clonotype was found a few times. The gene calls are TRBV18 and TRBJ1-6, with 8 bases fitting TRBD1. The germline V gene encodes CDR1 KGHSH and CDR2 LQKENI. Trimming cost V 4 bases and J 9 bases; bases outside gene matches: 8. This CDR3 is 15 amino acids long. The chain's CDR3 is CASSRRTGGSSPLHF. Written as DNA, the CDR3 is TGTGCCAGCTCACGAAGAACAGGGGGGAGTTCACCCCTCCACTTT.

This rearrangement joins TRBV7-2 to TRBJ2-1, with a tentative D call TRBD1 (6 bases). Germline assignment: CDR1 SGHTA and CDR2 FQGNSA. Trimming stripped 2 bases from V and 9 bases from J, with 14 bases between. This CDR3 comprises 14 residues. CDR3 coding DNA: TGTGCCAGCAGCTTAACTAGGGACAAGAGTGAGCAGTTCTTC. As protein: CASSLTRDKSEQFF.